This passage covers 11 T cell receptor beta chains from one sample sequenced in a study of blood T cell repertoires in COVID-19 (dated by TCRdb to about 2020). The library was built by means of the immunoSEQ multiplex PCR assay. Entries here come from immuneACCESS through TCRdb and include only in-frame sequences with V and J called. Some clones fail to appear in such tables; in the studies checked, an unresolved V gene covers under half of the shortfall, and the cause of the remainder is unknown. Within this sample are approximately 440,000 clones, with roughly 91% of them counted one time only. Roughly 0.66% of the sample lies in the top ten. Sequencing input: PBMCs or T cells enriched from blood (not recorded which). The receptors here all came from a man aged 18 to 29 who had recovered from COVID-19.

The rearrangement uses TRBV28 and TRBJ1-5, with D possibly being TRBD1 (6 bases). Trimming pared 1 base from V and 5 bases from J, leaving 12 bases between. CDR1 is MDHEN, CDR2 SYDVKM, per germline. This CDR3 region has 15 residues. CDR3 sequence reads: CASSLFGGRDQPQHF. The CDR3 DNA follows: TGTGCCAGCAGTTTATTCGGGGGGCGCGATCAGCCCCAGCATTTT.

The chain uses TRBV7-9 and TRBJ2-7, with 12 bases fitting TRBD1. Germline V gene sequence: CDR1 SEHNR, CDR2 FQNEAQ (reference sequence). CDR3 length: 14 residues. With 5 bases clipped from V and 6 bases from J, the junction kept 5 bases outside the gene matches. The CDR3 region is CASSLGTGGFEQYF. The CDR3 bases are TGTGCCAGCAGCCTCGGGACAGGGGGCTTCGAGCAGTACTTC. Supplemented by reference TRBV7-9 and TRBJ2-7, the full variable domain reads DTGVSQNPRHKITKRGQNVTFRCDPISEHNRLYWYRQTLGQGPEFLTYFQNEAQLEKSRLLSDRFSAERPKGSFSTLEIQRTEQGDSAMYLCASSLGTGGFEQYFGPGTRLTVT.

V is TRBV6-5 and J is TRBJ1-2, with TRBD1 identical over 7 bases. The V segment lost 7 bases and the J segment 7 bases; nucleotides outside the gene matches: 12. The CDR3 is 14 amino acids. Per germline, CDR1 MNHEY and CDR2 SVGAGI. The CDR3, as DNA: TGTGCCAGCATAAAAACTCCCCGACAGGGTGGCTACACCTTC. It yields the protein CASIKTPRQGGYTF.

The CDR3 sequence is CASFKRTVEAFF. The DNA for the CDR3 is TGTGCCAGCTTCAAGCGGACAGTCGAAGCTTTCTTT. The chain is built from TRBV2 and TRBJ1-1, with a tentative D call TRBD1 (6 bases). The CDR3 runs to 12 residues. The ends were cut back, 8 bases at V and 8 bases at J, with 15 bases in the middle. Germline V gene data show CDR1 as SNHLY and CDR2 as FYNNEI.

This clone was detected once. The chain couples TRBV2 to TRBJ2-7, with 10 bases that match TRBD1. Germline-derived CDR1 and CDR2 are SNHLY and FYNNEI. This CDR3 is 15 amino acids long. Losses at the gene ends were 4 bases for V and 6 bases for J; bases not matched to a gene: 9. CDR3 bases: TGTGCCAGCAGTGGCTTCACCGGGACAGGGGCCGAGCAGTACTTC. Its protein is CASSGFTGTGAEQYF. Full variable domain (outside the CDR3, taken from reference TRBV2 and TRBJ2-7): EPEVTQTPSHQVTQMGQEVILRCVPISNHLYFYWYRQILGQKVEFLVSFYNNEISEKSEIFDDQFSVERPDGSNFTLKIRSTKLEDSAMYFCASSGFTGTGAEQYFGPGTRLTVT.

The chain has TRBV5-8 and TRBJ2-5, with TRBD2 matching over 14 bases. J was trimmed by 5 bases and V by 4 bases; bases with no gene match: 7. In germline, CDR1 is SGHTS, CDR2 YDEGEE. The CDR3 covers 16 residues. The CDR3 spells CASSARLAGGQETQYF. The CDR3 nucleotides read TGTGCCAGCAGCGCCCGACTAGCGGGAGGGCAGGAGACCCAGTACTTC.

This chain links TRBV12-1 with TRBJ2-2; TRBD2, as called in the table, went unchecked against the DNA. TRBV12-1 is designated a pseudogene. The CDR3 contains 11 residues. CDR3: CASSPYGELFF. The CDR3 coding sequence is TGTGCCAGCAGCCCCTACGGGGAGCTGTTTTTT.

The chain links TRBV7-3 to TRBJ2-4, with D maybe TRBD2 (5 bases). This CDR3 spans 13 amino acids. Germline CDR1 is SGHTA and CDR2 is FQGTGA. V gave up 4 bases and J gave up 5 bases, with 9 bases separating them. This chain's CDR3 is CASSYGGQNIQYF. CDR3 in DNA: TGTGCCAGCAGCTATGGAGGACAAAACATTCAGTACTTC.

This sequence joins TRBV5-8 and TRBJ2-1, with 7 bases lining up with TRBD1. V lost 2 bases and J lost 3; bases outside the gene matches: 8. The CDR3 covers 16 residues. The germline V gene has CDR1 SGHTS and CDR2 YDEGEE. The CDR3 protein is CASSLTGVALYNEQFF. The CDR3 region has the DNA TGTGCCAGCAGCTTAACAGGGGTGGCCCTCTACAATGAGCAGTTCTTC. The complete variable domain, with remaining parts taken from reference TRBV5-8 and TRBJ2-1, reads EAGVTQSPTHLIKTRGQQATLRCSPISGHTSVYWYQQALGLGLQFLLWYDEGEERNRGNFPPRFSGRQFPNYSSELNVNALELEDSALYLCASSLTGVALYNEQFFGPGTRLTVL.

The V and J genes are TRBV27 and TRBJ2-1, with TRBD2 as a possible D gene (6 bases). V lost 3 bases and J 4 bases, leaving 10 bases between the germline ends. From germline, CDR1 is MNHEY and CDR2 SMNVEV (reference sequence). This CDR3 region has 14 residues. The CDR3 spells CASSFGGAYNEQFF. The DNA for the CDR3 is TGTGCCAGCAGTTTCGGGGGAGCATACAATGAGCAGTTCTTC.

The chain links TRBV7-2 to TRBJ1-6, with TRBD1 matching over 9 bases. J gave up 10 bases and V 5 bases, and 9 bases lay outside the gene matches. CDR1 is SGHTA and CDR2 is FQGNSA in the germline V gene. The CDR3 has 15 residues. The CDR3 region is CASSRDRAGSSPLHF. The CDR3 bases are TGTGCCAGCAGCCGGGACAGGGCTGGAAGCTCACCCCTCCACTTT.